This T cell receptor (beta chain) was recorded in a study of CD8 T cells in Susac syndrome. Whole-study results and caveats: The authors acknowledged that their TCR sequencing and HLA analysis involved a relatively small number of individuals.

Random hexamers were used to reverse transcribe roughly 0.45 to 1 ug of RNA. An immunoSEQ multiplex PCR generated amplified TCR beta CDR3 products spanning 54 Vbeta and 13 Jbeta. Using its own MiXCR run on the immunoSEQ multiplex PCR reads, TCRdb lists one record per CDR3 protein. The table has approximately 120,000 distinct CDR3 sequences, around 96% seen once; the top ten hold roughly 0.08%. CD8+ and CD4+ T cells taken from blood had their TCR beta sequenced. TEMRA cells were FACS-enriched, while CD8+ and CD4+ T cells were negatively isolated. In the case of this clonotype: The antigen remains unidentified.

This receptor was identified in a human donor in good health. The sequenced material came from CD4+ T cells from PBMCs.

In nucleotides, the CDR3 is TGCAGCGTAGTAAGGGGGTCGGTCTATGGCTACACCTTC. Translating it yields CSVVRGSVYGYTF. The chain joins TRBV29-1 to TRBJ1-2, with a tentative D call TRBD1 (6 bases). V was pared by 6 bases and J by 4 bases, with 15 bases between. Germline CDR1 is SQVTM and CDR2 is ANQGSEA. The CDR3 is 13 residues long. Together with reference TRBV29-1 and TRBJ1-2, the CDR3 gives the full variable domain: SAVISQKPSRDICQRGTSLTIQCQVDSQVTMMFWYRQQPGQSLTLIATANQGSEATYESGFVIDKFPISRPNLTFSTLTVSNMSPEDSSIYLCSVVRGSVYGYTFGSGTRLTVV.